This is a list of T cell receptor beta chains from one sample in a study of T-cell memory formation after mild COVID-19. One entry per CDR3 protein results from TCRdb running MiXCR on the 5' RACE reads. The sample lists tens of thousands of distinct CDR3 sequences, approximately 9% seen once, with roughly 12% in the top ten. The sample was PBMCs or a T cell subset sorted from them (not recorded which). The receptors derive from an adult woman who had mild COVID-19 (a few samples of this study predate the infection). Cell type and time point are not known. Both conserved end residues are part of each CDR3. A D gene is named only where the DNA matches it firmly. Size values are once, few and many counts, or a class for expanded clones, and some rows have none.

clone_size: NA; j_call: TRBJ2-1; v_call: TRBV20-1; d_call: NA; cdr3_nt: TGCAGTGCTAGAGAGGGACTCTTTAAATACAATGAGCAGTTCTTC; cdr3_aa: CSAREGLFKYNEQFF
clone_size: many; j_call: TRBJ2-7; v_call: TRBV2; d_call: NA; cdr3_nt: TGTGCCAGCAGTGATTTGGGGCCTTCTTCCTACGAGCAGTACTTC; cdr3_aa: CASSDLGPSSYEQYF
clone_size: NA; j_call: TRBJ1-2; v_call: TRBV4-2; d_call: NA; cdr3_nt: TGTGCCAGCAGCCCCCTAGGGGGGGGATTAGAGTATGGCTACACCTTC; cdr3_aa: CASSPLGGGLEYGYTF
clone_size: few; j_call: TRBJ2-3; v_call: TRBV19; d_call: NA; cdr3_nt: TGTGCCAGTAGTATAAGGACAGTTAGGGTAGATACGCAGTATTTT; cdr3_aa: CASSIRTVRVDTQYF
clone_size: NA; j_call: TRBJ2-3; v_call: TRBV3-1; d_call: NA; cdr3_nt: TGTGCCAGCAGCCAAGGGGTTGGGGGGCGCACAGATACGCAGTATTTT; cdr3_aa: CASSQGVGGRTDTQYF
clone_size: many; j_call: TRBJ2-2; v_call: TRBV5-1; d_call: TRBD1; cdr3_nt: TGCGCCAGCAGCTCAACGGGACAGAGGAACACCGGGGAGCTGTTTTTT; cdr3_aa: CASSSTGQRNTGELFF
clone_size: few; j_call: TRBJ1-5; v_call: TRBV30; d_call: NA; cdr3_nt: TGTGCCTGGAGTGTAGCTAGCAATCAGCCCCAGCATTTT; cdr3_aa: CAWSVASNQPQHF
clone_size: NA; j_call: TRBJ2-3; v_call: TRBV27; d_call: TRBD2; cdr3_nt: TGTGCCAGCAGTTTATTTAGCGGGGGGGCCGGAGATACGCAGTATTTT; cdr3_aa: CASSLFSGGAGDTQYF
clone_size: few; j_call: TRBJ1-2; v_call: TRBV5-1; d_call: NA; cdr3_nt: TGCGCCAGCAGCTTGACTGGGGGCGGCTACACCTTC; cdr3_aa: CASSLTGGGYTF
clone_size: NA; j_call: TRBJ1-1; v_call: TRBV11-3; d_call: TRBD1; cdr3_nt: TGTGCCAGCAGCTCGCCGGGACAGGGGACCACTGAAGCTTTCTTT; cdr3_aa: CASSSPGQGTTEAFF
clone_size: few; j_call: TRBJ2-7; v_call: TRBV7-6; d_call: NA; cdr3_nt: TGTGCCAGCAGCTTAGGGGACCCAACATTGTACGAGCAGTACTTC; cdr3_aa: CASSLGDPTLYEQYF
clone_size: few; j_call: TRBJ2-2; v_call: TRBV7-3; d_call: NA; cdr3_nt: TGTGCCAGCAGCTTAAGGGGACCAACCACCGGGGAGCTGTTTTTT; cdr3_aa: CASSLRGPTTGELFF
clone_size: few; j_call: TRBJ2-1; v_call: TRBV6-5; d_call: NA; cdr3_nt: TGTGCCAGCAGCCCCAATAGGTTGGGAAATGAGCAGTTCTTC; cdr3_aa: CASSPNRLGNEQFF
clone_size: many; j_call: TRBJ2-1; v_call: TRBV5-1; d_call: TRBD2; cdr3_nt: TGCGCCAGCAGCTTCATGACTAGCGGGAGGGCCGTAGATGAGCAGTTCTTC; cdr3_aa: CASSFMTSGRAVDEQFF
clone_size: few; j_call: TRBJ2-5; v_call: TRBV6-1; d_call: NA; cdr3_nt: TGTGCCAGCAGTGAGCCGGGACACTCCCAAGAGACCCAGTACTTC; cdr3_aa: CASSEPGHSQETQYF
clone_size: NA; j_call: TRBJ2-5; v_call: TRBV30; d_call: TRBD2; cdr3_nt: TGTGCCTCAAGACTAGCGGGAGCCTCCCAAGAGACCCAGTACTTC; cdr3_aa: CASRLAGASQETQYF
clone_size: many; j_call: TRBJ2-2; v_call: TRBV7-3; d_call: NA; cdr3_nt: TGTGCCAGCAGCTTAGACCGGTACACCGGGGAGCTGTTTTTT; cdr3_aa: CASSLDRYTGELFF
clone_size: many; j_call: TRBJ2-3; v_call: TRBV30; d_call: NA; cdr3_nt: TGTGCCTGGAGTATCCCCGGGGCAGATACGCAGTATTTT; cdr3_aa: CAWSIPGADTQYF
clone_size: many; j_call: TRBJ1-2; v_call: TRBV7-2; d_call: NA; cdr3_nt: TGTGCCAGCAGCTTAGGGTCCCCAGGGGCTAACTATGGCTACACCTTC; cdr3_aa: CASSLGSPGANYGYTF
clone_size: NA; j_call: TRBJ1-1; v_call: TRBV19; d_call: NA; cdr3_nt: TGTGCCAGTAGCCTCCGAAGCTCTAACACTGAAGCTTTCTTT; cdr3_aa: CASSLRSSNTEAFF
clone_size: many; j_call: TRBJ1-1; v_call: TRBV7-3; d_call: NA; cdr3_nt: TGTGCCAGCAGCTTAGTTATGTCCTCAGAAGCTTTCTTT; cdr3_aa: CASSLVMSSEAFF
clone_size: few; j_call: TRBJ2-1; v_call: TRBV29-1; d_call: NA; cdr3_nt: TGCAGCGTTTACCCGGGACTGGTCAATGAGCAGTTCTTC; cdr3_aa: CSVYPGLVNEQFF
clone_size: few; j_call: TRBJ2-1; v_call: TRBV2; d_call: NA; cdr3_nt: TGTGCCAGCAGCCACCCCGTGGAAGGGGGGTACAATGAGCAGTTCTTC; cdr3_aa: CASSHPVEGGYNEQFF
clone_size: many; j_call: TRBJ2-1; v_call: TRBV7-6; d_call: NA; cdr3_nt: TGTGCCAGCAGCTTAATCCGGGACTCCTACAATGAGCAGTTCTTC; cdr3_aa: CASSLIRDSYNEQFF
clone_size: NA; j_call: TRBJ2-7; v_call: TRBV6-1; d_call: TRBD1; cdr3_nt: TGTGCCAGCAGAGTTAATACAGGGGGCTACGAGCAGTACTTC; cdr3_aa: CASRVNTGGYEQYF
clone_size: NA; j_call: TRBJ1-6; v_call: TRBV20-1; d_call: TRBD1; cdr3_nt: TGCAGTGCCTCATCCGGGACAGGGGGCCTATATCCCATAGCCTTGTATAATTCACCCCTCCACTTT; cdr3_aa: CSASSGTGGLYPIALYNSPLHF
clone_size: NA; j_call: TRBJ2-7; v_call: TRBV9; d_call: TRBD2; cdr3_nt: TGTGCCAGCAGCATGGCTAGCGGATCGTCCTACGAGCAGTACTTC; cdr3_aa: CASSMASGSSYEQYF
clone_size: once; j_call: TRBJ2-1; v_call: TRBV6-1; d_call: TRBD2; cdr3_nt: TGTGCCAGCACAGCTAGCGGGAGTACTTGGTATGAGCAGTTCTTC; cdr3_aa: CASTASGSTWYEQFF
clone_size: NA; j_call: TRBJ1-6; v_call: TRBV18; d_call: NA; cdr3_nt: TGTGCCAGCTCACCAACTAGAGATCGGCGTTCACCCCTCCACTTT; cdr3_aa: CASSPTRDRRSPLHF
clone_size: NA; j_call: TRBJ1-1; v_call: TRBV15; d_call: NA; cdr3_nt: TGTGCCACCAGCAGAGATAGGGGAGAGAGAGCTTTCTTT; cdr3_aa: CATSRDRGERAFF
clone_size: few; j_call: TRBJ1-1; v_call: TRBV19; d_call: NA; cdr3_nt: TGTGCCAGTAGGGGGCACTGGACGAACACTGAAGCTTTCTTT; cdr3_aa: CASRGHWTNTEAFF
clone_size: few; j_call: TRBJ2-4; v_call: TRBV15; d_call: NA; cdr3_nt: TGTGCCACCAGCAGCCTAACAGGAGCCGAAAACATTCAGTACTTC; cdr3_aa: CATSSLTGAENIQYF
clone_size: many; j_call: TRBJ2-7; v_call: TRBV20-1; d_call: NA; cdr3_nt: TGCAGTGCTGAGGGGGCCAGGGAGGCAAGGAAGCAGTACTTC; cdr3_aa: CSAEGAREARKQYF
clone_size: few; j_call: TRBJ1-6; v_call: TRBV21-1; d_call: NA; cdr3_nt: TGTGCCAGCCCGCTGGGTTTCCCGAGGGCTTCACCCCTCCACTTT; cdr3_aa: CASPLGFPRASPLHF
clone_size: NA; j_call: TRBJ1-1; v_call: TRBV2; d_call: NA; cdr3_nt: TGTGCCAGCAACGGACAGCCGACGACTGAAGCTTTCTTT; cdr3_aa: CASNGQPTTEAFF
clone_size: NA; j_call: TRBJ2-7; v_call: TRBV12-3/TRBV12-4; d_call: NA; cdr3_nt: TGTGCCAGCAGCACCCCAGGGTCACCCTACGAGCAGTACTTC; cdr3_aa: CASSTPGSPYEQYF
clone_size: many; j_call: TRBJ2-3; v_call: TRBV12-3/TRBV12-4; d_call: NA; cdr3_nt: TGTGCCAGCAGTTTCAGGGACACAGATACGCAGTATTTT; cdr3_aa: CASSFRDTDTQYF
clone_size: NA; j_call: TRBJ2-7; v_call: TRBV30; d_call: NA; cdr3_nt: TGTGCCTGGAGGCGGTTAGACTCCTACGAGCAGTACTTC; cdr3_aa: CAWRRLDSYEQYF
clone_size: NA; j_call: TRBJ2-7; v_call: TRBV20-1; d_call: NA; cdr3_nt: TGCAGTGCTAGAAGACAGCCTATATCAGGGCAGTACTTC; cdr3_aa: CSARRQPISGQYF
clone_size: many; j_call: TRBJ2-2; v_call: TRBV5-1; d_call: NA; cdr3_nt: TGCGCCAGCAGCTTGGGGGACCTTAGGACCGGGGAGCTGTTTTTT; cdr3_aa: CASSLGDLRTGELFF
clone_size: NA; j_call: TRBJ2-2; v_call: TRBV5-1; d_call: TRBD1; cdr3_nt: TGCGCCAGCAGCCAGGGGGCGCAAACCGGGGAGCTGTTTTTT; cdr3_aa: CASSQGAQTGELFF
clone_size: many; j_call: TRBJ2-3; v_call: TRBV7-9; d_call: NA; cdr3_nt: TGTGCCAGCAGATACCCGGACCGGTCAACGCAGTATTTT; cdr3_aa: CASRYPDRSTQYF
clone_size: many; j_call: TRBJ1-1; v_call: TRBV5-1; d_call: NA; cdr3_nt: TGCGCCAGCAGATTTAGTTCCTCCATGAACACTGAAGCTTTCTTT; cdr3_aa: CASRFSSSMNTEAFF
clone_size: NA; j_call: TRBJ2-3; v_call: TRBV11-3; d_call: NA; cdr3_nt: TGTGCCAGCAGCAAGCAAAATGGGCTAGCCTCAGATACGCAGTATTTT; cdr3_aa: CASSKQNGLASDTQYF